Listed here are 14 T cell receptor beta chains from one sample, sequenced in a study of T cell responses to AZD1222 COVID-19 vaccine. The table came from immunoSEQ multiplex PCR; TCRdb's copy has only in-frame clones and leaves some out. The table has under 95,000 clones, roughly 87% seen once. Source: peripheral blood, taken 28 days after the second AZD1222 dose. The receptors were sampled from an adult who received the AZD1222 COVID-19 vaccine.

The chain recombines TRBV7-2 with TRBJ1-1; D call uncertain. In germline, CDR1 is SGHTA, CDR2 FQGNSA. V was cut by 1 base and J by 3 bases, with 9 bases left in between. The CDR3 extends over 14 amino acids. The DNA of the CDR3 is TGTGCCAGCAGCTTAGGGGCCTGGGACACTGAAGCTTTCTTT. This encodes CASSLGAWDTEAFF.

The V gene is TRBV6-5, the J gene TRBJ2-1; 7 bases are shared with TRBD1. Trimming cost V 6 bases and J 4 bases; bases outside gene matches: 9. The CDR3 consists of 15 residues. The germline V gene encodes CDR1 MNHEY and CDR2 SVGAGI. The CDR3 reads CASSLRDRQYNEQFF. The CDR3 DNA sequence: TGTGCCAGCAGCCTCCGGGACAGACAATACAATGAGCAGTTCTTC.

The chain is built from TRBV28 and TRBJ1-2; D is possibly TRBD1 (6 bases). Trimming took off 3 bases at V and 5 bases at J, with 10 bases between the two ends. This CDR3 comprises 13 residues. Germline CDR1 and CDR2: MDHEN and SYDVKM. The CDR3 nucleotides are TGTGCCAGCAGTTTGGGGGCAGGGTATGGCTACACCTTC. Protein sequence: CASSLGAGYGYTF.

The CDR3 nucleotides are TGTGCCAGCAGCTTAGTCGACGGGGACCGCTACGAGCAGTACTTC. Its protein product is CASSLVDGDRYEQYF. This sequence joins TRBV7-9 and TRBJ2-7, with D perhaps TRBD1 or TRBD2 (5 bases each). This CDR3 region has 15 residues. V lost 1 base and J lost 3, with 13 bases in between. Germline V lookup: CDR1 SEHNR, CDR2 FQNEAQ (reference sequence).

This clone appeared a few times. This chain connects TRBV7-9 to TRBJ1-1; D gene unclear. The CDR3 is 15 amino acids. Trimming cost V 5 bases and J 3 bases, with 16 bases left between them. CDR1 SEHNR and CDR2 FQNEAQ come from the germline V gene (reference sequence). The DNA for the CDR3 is TGTGCCAGCAGCCCATTTCCGGAAGGGTACACTGAAGCTTTCTTT. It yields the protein CASSPFPEGYTEAFF.

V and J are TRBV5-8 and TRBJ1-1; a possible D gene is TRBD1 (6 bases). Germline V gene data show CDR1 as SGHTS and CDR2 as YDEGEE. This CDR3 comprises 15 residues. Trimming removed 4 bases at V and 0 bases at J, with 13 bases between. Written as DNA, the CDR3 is TGTGCCAGCAGCCCGGACAGATTGTTGAACACTGAAGCTTTCTTT. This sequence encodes CASSPDRLLNTEAFF.

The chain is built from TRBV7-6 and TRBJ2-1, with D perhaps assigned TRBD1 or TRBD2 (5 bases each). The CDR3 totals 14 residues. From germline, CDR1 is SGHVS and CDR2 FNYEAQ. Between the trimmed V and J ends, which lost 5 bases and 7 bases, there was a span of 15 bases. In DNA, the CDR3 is TGTGCCAGCAGCCTGGGGACGTTGGGGAATGAGCAGTTCTTC. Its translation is CASSLGTLGNEQFF. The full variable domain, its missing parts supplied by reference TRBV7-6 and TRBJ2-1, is GAGVSQSPRYKVTKRGQDVALRCDPISGHVSLYWYRQALGQGPEFLTYFNYEAQQDKSGLPNDRFSAERPEGSISTLTIQRTEQRDSAMYRCASSLGTLGNEQFFGPGTRLTVL.

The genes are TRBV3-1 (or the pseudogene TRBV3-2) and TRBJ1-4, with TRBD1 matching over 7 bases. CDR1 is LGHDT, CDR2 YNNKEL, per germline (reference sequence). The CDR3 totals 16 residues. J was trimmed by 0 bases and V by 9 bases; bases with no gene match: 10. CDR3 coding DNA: TGTGCCAGTACCGACAGGGCCCTTGCAACTAATGAAAAACTGTTTTTT. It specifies CASTDRALATNEKLFF.

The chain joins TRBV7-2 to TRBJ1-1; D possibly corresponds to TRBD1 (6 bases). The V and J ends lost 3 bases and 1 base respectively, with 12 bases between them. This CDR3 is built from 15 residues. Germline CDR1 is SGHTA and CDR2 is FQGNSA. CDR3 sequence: CASSLGDRPNTEAFF. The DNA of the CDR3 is TGTGCCAGCAGCTTGGGAGACAGGCCGAACACTGAAGCTTTCTTT.

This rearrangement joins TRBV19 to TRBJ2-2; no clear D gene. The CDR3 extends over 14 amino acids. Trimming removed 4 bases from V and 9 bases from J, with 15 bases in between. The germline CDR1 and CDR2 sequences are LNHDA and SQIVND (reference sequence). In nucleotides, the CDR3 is TGTGCCAGTAGTACGAACTCCCTTCTACGGGAGCTGTTTTTT. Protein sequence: CASSTNSLLRELFF.

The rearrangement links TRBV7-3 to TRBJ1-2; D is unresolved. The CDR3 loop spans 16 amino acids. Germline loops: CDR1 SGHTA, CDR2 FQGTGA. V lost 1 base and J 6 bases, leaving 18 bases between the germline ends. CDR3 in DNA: TGTGCCAGCAGCTTAATGAGCAGGCTAAGTTATAATGGCTACACCTTC. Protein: CASSLMSRLSYNGYTF. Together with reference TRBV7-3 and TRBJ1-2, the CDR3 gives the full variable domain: GAGVSQTPSNKVTEKGKYVELRCDPISGHTALYWYRQSLGQGPEFLIYFQGTGAADDSGLPNDRFFAVRPEGSVSTLKIQRTERGDSAVYLCASSLMSRLSYNGYTFGSGTRLTVV.

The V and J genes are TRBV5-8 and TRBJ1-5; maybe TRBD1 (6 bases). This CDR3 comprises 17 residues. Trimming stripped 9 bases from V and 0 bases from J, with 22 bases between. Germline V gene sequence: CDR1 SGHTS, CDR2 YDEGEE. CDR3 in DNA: TGTGCCAACGAGGCAGGGGAGATGGGATATAGCAATCAGCCCCAGCATTTT. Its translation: CANEAGEMGYSNQPQHF.

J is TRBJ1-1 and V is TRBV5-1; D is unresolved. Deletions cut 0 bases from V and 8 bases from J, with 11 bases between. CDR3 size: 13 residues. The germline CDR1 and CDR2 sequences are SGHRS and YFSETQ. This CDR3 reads CASSLVGSREAFF. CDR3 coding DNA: TGCGCCAGCAGCTTGGTTGGGTCCAGGGAAGCTTTCTTT.

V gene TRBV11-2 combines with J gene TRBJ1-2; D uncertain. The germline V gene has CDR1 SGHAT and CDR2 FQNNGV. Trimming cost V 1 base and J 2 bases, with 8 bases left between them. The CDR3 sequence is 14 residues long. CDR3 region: CASSLGATNYGYTF. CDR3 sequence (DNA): TGTGCCAGCAGCTTAGGGGCAACAAACTATGGCTACACCTTC. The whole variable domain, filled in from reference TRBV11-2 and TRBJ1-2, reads EAGVAQSPRYKIIEKRQSVAFWCNPISGHATLYWYQQILGQGPKLLIQFQNNGVVDDSQLPKDRFSAERLKGVDSTLKIQPAKLEDSAVYLCASSLGATNYGYTFGSGTRLTVV.